This T cell receptor (beta chain) derives from a study of Graves' ophthalmopathy and Graves' hyperthyroidism. Germline assignment: CDR1 DFQATT and CDR2 SNEGSKA (reference sequence). V dropped 1 base and J dropped 15 bases, with 13 bases sitting between them. This CDR3 comprises 12 residues. RNA served as the template for amplifying TCR beta CDR3 regions. RT-PCR in the first round used HTBI primers; a second-round multiplex PCR followed. MiXCR, run by TCRdb on the multiplex PCR reads, gives a single entry per CDR3 protein. The data contain roughly 230,000 distinct CDR3 sequences, about a fifth of them singletons. This clonotype showed up many times. The antigen remains undetermined. Study-wide results and caveats: Blood repertoires reportedly contained most expanded thyroid clonotypes above 0.001 frequency. Progression of ophthalmopathy was predicted by the model with roughly 71% sensitivity and just over 72% specificity.

Sequencing was done on a sample of peripheral blood. The chain employs TRBV20-1 and TRBJ1-6, with D possibly being TRBD1 (5 bases). The TCR sequence derives from a woman aged 50 to 60 with Graves' ophthalmopathy. Here the CDR3 DNA reads TGCAGTGCTAGAGGTTCAGGGTTTCACCTCCACTTT. The encoded protein is CSARGSGFHLHF.